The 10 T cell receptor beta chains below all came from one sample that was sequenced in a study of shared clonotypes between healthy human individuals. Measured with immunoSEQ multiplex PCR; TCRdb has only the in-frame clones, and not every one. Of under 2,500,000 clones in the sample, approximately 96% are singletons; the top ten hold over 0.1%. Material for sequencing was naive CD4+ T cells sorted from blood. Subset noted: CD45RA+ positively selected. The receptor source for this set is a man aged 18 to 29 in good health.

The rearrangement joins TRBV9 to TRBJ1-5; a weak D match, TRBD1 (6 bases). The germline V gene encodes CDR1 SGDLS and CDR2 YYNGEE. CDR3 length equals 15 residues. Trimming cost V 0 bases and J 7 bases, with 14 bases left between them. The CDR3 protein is CASSVAGGWEQPQHF. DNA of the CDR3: TGTGCCAGCAGCGTAGCGGGGGGCTGGGAGCAGCCCCAGCATTTT.

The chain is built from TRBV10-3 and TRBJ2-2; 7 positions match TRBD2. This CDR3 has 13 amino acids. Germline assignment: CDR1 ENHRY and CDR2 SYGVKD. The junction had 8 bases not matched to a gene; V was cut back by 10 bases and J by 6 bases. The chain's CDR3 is CATGDYPAGELFF. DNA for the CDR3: TGTGCCACCGGGGACTACCCGGCCGGGGAGCTGTTTTTT.

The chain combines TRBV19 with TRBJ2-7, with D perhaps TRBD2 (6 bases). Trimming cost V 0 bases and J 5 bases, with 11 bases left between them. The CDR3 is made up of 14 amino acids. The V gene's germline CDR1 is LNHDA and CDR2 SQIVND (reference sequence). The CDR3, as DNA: TGTGCCAGTAGTATAGAGGAGGGCCGGGACGAGCAGTACTTC. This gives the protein CASSIEEGRDEQYF.

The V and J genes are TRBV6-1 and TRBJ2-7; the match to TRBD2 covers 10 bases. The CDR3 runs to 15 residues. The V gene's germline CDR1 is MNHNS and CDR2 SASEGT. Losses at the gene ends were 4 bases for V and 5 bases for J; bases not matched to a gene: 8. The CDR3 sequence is CASSGLAGVSNEQYF. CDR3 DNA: TGTGCCAGCAGTGGGCTAGCGGGAGTATCGAACGAGCAGTACTTC.

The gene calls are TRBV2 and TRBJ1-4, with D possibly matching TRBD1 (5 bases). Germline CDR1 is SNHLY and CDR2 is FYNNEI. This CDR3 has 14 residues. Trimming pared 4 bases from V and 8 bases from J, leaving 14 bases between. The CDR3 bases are TGTGCCAGCAGTGTGAGAGGGGCGGCGGAAAAACTGTTTTTT. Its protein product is CASSVRGAAEKLFF.

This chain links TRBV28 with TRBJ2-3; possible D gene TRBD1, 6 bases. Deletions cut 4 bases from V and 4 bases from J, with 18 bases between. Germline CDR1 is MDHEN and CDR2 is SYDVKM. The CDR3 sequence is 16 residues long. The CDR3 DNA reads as TGTGCCAGCAGTTCACCAAGCAGGGGATCCCCAGATACGCAGTATTTT. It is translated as CASSSPSRGSPDTQYF.

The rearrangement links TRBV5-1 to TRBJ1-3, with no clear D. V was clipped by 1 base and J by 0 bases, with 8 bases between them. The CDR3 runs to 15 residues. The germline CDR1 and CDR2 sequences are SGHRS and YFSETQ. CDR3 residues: CASSLSASSGNTIYF. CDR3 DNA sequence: TGCGCCAGCAGCTTGTCGGCCTCCTCTGGAAACACCATATATTTT.

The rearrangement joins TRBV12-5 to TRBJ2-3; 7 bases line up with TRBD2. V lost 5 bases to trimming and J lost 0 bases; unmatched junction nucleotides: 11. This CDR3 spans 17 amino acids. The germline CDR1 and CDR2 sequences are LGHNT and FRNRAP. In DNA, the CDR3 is TGTGCTAGTGGTACTGGTCCCCTAGCGGAAAGCACAGATACGCAGTATTTT. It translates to CASGTGPLAESTDTQYF.

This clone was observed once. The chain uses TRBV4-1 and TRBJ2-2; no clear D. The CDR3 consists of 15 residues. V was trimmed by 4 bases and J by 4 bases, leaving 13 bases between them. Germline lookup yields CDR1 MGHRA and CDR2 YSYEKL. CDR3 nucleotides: TGCGCCAGCAGCCGCGAAGATTTCAGCACCGGGGAGCTGTTTTTT. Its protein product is CASSREDFSTGELFF.

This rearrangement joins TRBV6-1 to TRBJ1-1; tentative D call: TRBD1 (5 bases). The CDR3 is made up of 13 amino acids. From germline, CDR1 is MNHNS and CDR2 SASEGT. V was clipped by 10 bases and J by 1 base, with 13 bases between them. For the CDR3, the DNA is TGTGCCACATTTCTCGGGGCGAACACTGAAGCTTTCTTT. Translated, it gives CATFLGANTEAFF.